These 7 T cell receptor beta chains were all obtained from the same sample, sequenced in a study of CD8+ T cells in alopecia areata. Sequencing templates came from extracted RNA that was reverse transcribed into cDNA. TCRdb's table, derived via immunoSEQ multiplex PCR, lists solely in-frame clones and lacks some. This sample carries 98,000 or so clones, around 59% of them seen once, and the ten largest clones take 20% to 25%. The sequenced material came from CD8+ T cells sorted from blood. These receptors originate from a human donor in good health.

This chain connects TRBV11-2 to TRBJ2-1, with D uncertain. Germline V gene data show CDR1 as SGHAT and CDR2 as FQNNGV. Trimming cost V 1 base and J 4 bases, with 5 bases left between them. The CDR3 spans 13 residues. This chain's CDR3 is CASSLAHYNEQFF. DNA of the CDR3: TGTGCCAGCAGCTTAGCGCATTACAATGAGCAGTTCTTC.

This clone turned up a few times. This rearrangement joins TRBV4-1 to TRBJ2-5; TRBD2 matches at 10 bases. There are 17 residues in the CDR3. CDR1 is MGHRA, CDR2 YSYEKL, per germline. J lost 5 bases, V lost 4 bases, and 13 bases had no gene match. As DNA, the CDR3 is TGCGCCAGCAGCCGAATCCTCCAGCGGGGGGGCCAGGAGACCCAGTACTTC. This gives the protein CASSRILQRGGQETQYF.

In its sample, this clone was seen a few times. The V and J genes are TRBV5-1 and TRBJ2-7, with 7 bases aligning to TRBD2. CDR1 is SGHRS and CDR2 is YFSETQ in the germline V gene. V lost 5 bases and J lost 3; bases outside the gene matches: 5. The CDR3 is 13 residues long. The DNA for the CDR3 is TGCGCCAGCAGTGCTACGGGGGGCTACGAGCAGTACTTC. It specifies CASSATGGYEQYF.

V is TRBV11-2 and J is TRBJ2-7, with TRBD2 matching 8 bases. CDR3 length equals 14 residues. The V segment lost 2 bases and the J segment 1 base; nucleotides outside the gene matches: 1. Germline CDR1 SGHAT, CDR2 FQNNGV. CDR3 sequence: CASSLSGGSYEQYF. The DNA of the CDR3 is TGTGCCAGCAGCTTAAGCGGGGGATCCTACGAGCAGTACTTC.

The gene calls are TRBV7-6 and TRBJ1-1, with no clear D. The CDR3 is 14 residues long. Germline lookup yields CDR1 SGHVS and CDR2 FNYEAQ. Between the trimmed V and J ends, which lost 1 base and 1 base, there was a span of 7 bases. In nucleotides, the CDR3 is TGTGCCAGCAGCTTAGGGACCTCGAACACTGAAGCTTTCTTT. It specifies CASSLGTSNTEAFF.

This clone qualifies as medium-sized. The V gene is TRBV19, the J gene TRBJ1-1; TRBD1 agrees at 7 bases. The V segment lost 9 bases and the J segment 2 bases; nucleotides outside the gene matches: 9. Germline CDR1 is LNHDA and CDR2 is SQIVND (reference sequence). This CDR3 has 14 amino acids. CDR3 amino acids: CASPRGDPNTEAFF. The CDR3 DNA is TGTGCCAGCCCCAGGGGGGACCCAAACACTGAAGCTTTCTTT.

The chain is built from TRBV4-3 and TRBJ2-7; 9 bases line up with TRBD1. The CDR3 extends over 15 amino acids. Trimming removed 0 bases from V and 4 bases from J; junction bases left unmatched: 4. Germline-derived CDR1 and CDR2 are LGHNA and YSLEER. CDR3 bases: TGCGCCAGCAGCCAAGATATGGGACAGGGATACGAGCAGTACTTC. This codes for CASSQDMGQGYEQYF.